Below are 14 T cell receptor beta chains sequenced from a single sample in a study of blood T cell repertoires in COVID-19. Data came from immunoSEQ multiplex PCR; TCRdb stores just in-frame clones and leaves some out. This table holds about 210,000 clones, around 84% found once. The sample comprised PBMCs or T cells enriched from blood (not recorded which). These receptors all come from a woman aged 25 to 39 who had been exposed to COVID-19.

J is TRBJ2-2 and V is TRBV11-3, with D hard to call. This CDR3 has 13 amino acids. V was cut by 5 bases and J by 4 bases, with 8 bases left in between. The germline gives CDR1 SGHNT, CDR2 YENEEA. In DNA form, the CDR3 reads TGTGCCAGCAGCCTAGTTCTCACCGGGGAGCTGTTTTTT. This codes for CASSLVLTGELFF.

This rearrangement joins TRBV5-5 to TRBJ2-5; no clear D gene. Germline V gene sequence: CDR1 SGHKS, CDR2 YYEKEE (reference sequence). The V gene lost 8 bases and the J gene lost 5 bases, with 22 bases spanning the gap. The CDR3 spans 15 residues. The CDR3 loop reads CASNSGPSSTETQYF. The DNA of the CDR3 is TGTGCCAGTAACTCGGGTCCCTCCTCCACGGAGACCCAGTACTTC.

This chain links TRBV28 with TRBJ2-1; TRBD1 matches 9 bases. This CDR3 comprises 15 residues. V was pared by 2 bases and J by 5 bases, with 4 bases of the junction left unmatched. The germline CDR1 and CDR2 sequences are MDHEN and SYDVKM. DNA for the CDR3: TGTGCCAGCAGTTTAGGGGGACAGGGTAACAATGAGCAGTTCTTC. This gives the protein CASSLGGQGNNEQFF.

This sequence joins TRBV2 and TRBJ1-1; the D is unclear. Germline CDR1 is SNHLY and CDR2 is FYNNEI. The CDR3 sequence is 14 residues long. Deletions cut 6 bases from V and 1 base from J, with 12 bases between. The chain's CDR3 is CASSRTSGNTEAFF. The CDR3 DNA sequence: TGTGCCAGCAGCCGTACCTCGGGGAACACTGAAGCTTTCTTT.

The rearrangement links TRBV2 to TRBJ2-2, with 9 nucleotides matching TRBD1. From germline, CDR1 is SNHLY and CDR2 FYNNEI. The CDR3 contains 14 residues. V was pared by 7 bases and J by 6 bases, with 6 bases of the junction left unmatched. CDR3 amino acids: CASTGQGRPGELFF. The CDR3 bases are TGTGCCAGCACGGGACAGGGACGGCCCGGGGAGCTGTTTTTT.

The V and J genes are TRBV19 and TRBJ2-7; the D is unclear. CDR1 is LNHDA and CDR2 is SQIVND in the germline V gene (reference sequence). Deletions cut 5 bases from V and 3 bases from J, with 8 bases between. The CDR3 runs 12 residues. Here the CDR3 reads CASSETGYEQYF. Here the CDR3 DNA reads TGTGCCAGTAGTGAGACGGGCTACGAGCAGTACTTC.

This clone was counted only a few times. The chain carries TRBV19 and TRBJ2-5, with a tentative D call TRBD2 (6 bases). The CDR3 is 15 amino acids. From germline, CDR1 is LNHDA and CDR2 SQIVND (reference sequence). Trimming pared 5 bases from V and 1 base from J, leaving 14 bases between. CDR3 bases: TGTGCCAGTAGTTGGGGGGTAGCCCGCCAAGAGACCCAGTACTTC. Protein sequence: CASSWGVARQETQYF.

This clone came up once. The rearrangement links TRBV7-3 to TRBJ2-6; no definite D call. Trimming left V 2 bases short and J 5 bases short, with 7 bases between. CDR3 length: 14 amino acids. Germline CDR1 SGHTA, CDR2 FQGTGA. The CDR3 bases are TGTGCCAGCAGCTTACTCCCGTGGGCCAACGTCCTGACTTTC. It encodes CASSLLPWANVLTF.

The V and J genes are TRBV6-5 and TRBJ1-6, with 7 bases lining up with TRBD1. Germline CDR1 MNHEY, CDR2 SVGAGI. J was trimmed by 10 bases and V by 0 bases; bases with no gene match: 0. The CDR3 covers 13 residues. This CDR3 reads CASSYSQGSPLHF. DNA for the CDR3: TGTGCCAGCAGTTACTCACAGGGGTCACCCCTCCACTTT.

V usage is TRBV29-1 and J usage is TRBJ2-1; TRBD1 aligns across 8 bases. V lost 7 bases, J lost 3 bases, and 5 bases stayed unmatched. Germline V gene data show CDR1 as SQVTM and CDR2 as ANQGSEA. There are 13 residues in the CDR3. CDR3: CSDRTGSYNEQFF. For the CDR3, the DNA is TGCAGCGACCGGACAGGGAGCTACAATGAGCAGTTCTTC.

V and J are TRBV7-2 and TRBJ1-4; D is undetermined. The CDR3 is made up of 15 amino acids. Between the trimmed V and J ends, which lost 5 bases and 5 bases, there was a span of 15 bases. CDR1 is SGHTA, CDR2 FQGNSA, per germline. This CDR3 is CASSLGRGWNEKLFF. The DNA of the CDR3 is TGTGCCAGCAGCCTGGGCCGGGGATGGAATGAAAAACTGTTTTTT.

The chain has TRBV19 and TRBJ2-1, with a weak D call TRBD1 (6 bases). The CDR3 extends over 14 amino acids. With 2 bases removed from V and 2 bases from J, the gap between germline ends came to 7 bases. Germline V gives CDR1 LNHDA, CDR2 SQIVND (reference sequence). The CDR3 region is CASSIQGTYNEQFF. The CDR3 DNA reads as TGTGCCAGTAGTATACAGGGGACCTACAATGAGCAGTTCTTC.

This clone was counted once. The J gene is TRBJ2-2, the V gene TRBV7-2; D unresolved. Germline CDR1 SGHTA, CDR2 FQGNSA. The CDR3 has 15 residues. V was trimmed by 1 base and J by 2 bases, leaving 8 bases between them. The CDR3 loop reads CASSLGPGNTGELFF. CDR3 nucleotides: TGTGCCAGCAGCTTAGGGCCGGGTAACACCGGGGAGCTGTTTTTT.

The chain carries TRBV6-1 and TRBJ2-7, with D possibly being TRBD1 (6 bases). Germline CDR1 is MNHNS and CDR2 is SASEGT. The CDR3 extends over 15 amino acids. V gave up 3 bases and J gave up 1 base, with 13 bases separating them. The CDR3: CASSDQGRVSYEQYF. The CDR3 DNA sequence: TGTGCCAGCAGTGATCAGGGGCGGGTTTCCTACGAGCAGTACTTC.